Presented here are 9 T cell receptor beta chains from one specimen sequenced in a study of blood T cell repertoires in COVID-19. The table came from immunoSEQ multiplex PCR; TCRdb's copy has only in-frame clones and leaves some out. The data hold roughly 150,000 clones, with around four fifths observed a single time. The sample was PBMCs or T cells enriched from blood (not recorded which). The source of these receptors is a man aged 50 or older who had recovered from COVID-19.

This clone was counted between two and nine times. The chain couples TRBV13 to TRBJ2-7; perhaps TRBD2 as D (6 bases). Germline lookup yields CDR1 PRHDT and CDR2 FYEKMQ (reference sequence). The CDR3 totals 14 residues. V gave up 1 base and J gave up 6 bases, with 13 bases separating them. CDR3 protein: CASSLEGAGGEQYF. CDR3 coding DNA: TGTGCCAGCAGCTTAGAAGGGGCCGGGGGCGAGCAGTACTTC.

This clone was seen only a few times. This sequence joins TRBV6-5 and TRBJ1-1, with no clear D. Germline V gives CDR1 MNHEY, CDR2 SVGAGI. Trimming cost V 2 bases and J 6 bases, with 4 bases left between them. This CDR3 is 11 amino acids long. CDR3 sequence reads: CASSYGPEAFF. CDR3 in DNA: TGTGCCAGCAGTTACGGGCCTGAAGCTTTCTTT.

This sequence joins TRBV7-2 and TRBJ1-4; D perhaps matches TRBD1 (6 bases). Trimming removed 9 bases at V and 6 bases at J, with 20 bases between. The CDR3 is 15 residues long. Germline lookup yields CDR1 SGHTA and CDR2 FQGNSA. The CDR3 DNA reads as TGTGCCAGTAGCCTGACGGGGGGGCGCGATGAAAAACTGTTTTTT. Translating gives CASSLTGGRDEKLFF.

The chain is built from TRBV7-9 and TRBJ2-7, with D tentatively TRBD2 (5 bases). Germline V gene lookup returns CDR1 SEHNR and CDR2 FQNEAQ (reference sequence). The CDR3 length is 15 residues. The V end was cut by 2 bases, the J end by 6 bases, with 17 bases between. The CDR3 nucleotides read TGTGCCAGCAGCTTACGGTTCGGATCCGGGGTCGAGCAGTACTTC. Residues: CASSLRFGSGVEQYF.

This sequence joins TRBV24-1 and TRBJ2-7; D possibly corresponds to TRBD1 (5 bases). The germline V and J ends were trimmed by 1 base and 4 bases, with 19 bases remaining between them. The CDR3 spans 17 residues. CDR1 and CDR2 from the germline V gene are KGHDR and SFDVKD. The CDR3 region has the DNA TGTGCCACCAGTGATTTTGAGTGGCGGCAGGGAAATTACGAGCAGTACTTC. Amino acid sequence: CATSDFEWRQGNYEQYF.

J is TRBJ2-1 and V is TRBV18, with 8 bases identical to TRBD1. This CDR3 spans 16 amino acids. After removal of 6 bases from V and 0 bases from J, the junction contained 7 bases not matched to a gene. Germline V lookup: CDR1 KGHSH, CDR2 LQKENI. CDR3: CASSYNGQGSYNEQFF. The CDR3 nucleotides are TGTGCCAGCTCGTACAACGGACAGGGCTCCTACAATGAGCAGTTCTTC.

CDR3 coding DNA: TGTGCCAGCAGACCGGGACAGGGGGCTGCACCCCTCCACTTT. It translates to CASRPGQGAAPLHF. V is TRBV6-5 and J is TRBJ1-6; TRBD1 matches at 12 bases. The V segment lost 6 bases and the J segment 11 bases; nucleotides outside the gene matches: 5. Germline V CDR1 and CDR2: MNHEY, SVGAGI. The CDR3 length is 14 residues.

The rearrangement joins TRBV6-4 to TRBJ2-7; a weak D match, TRBD1 (5 bases). There are 14 residues in the CDR3. Per germline, CDR1 MRHNA and CDR2 SNTAGT. Deletions cut 7 bases from V and 3 bases from J, with 16 bases between. CDR3 protein: CASNRKGVVYEQYF. The DNA of the CDR3 is TGTGCCAGCAACAGGAAAGGGGTGGTCTACGAGCAGTACTTC.

A few counts support this clone. The J gene is TRBJ1-2, the V gene TRBV27; 7 bases line up with TRBD1. The CDR3 covers 17 residues. The V gene end was trimmed by 5 bases and the J gene end by 3 bases; junction bases not matched to a gene: 15. The germline V gene encodes CDR1 MNHEY and CDR2 SMNVEV (reference sequence). As DNA, the CDR3 is TGTGCCAGCAGTCCGACAGGGTCCCCATTTTCGGACTATGGCTACACCTTC. As protein: CASSPTGSPFSDYGYTF.